A single sample gave rise to the 3 T cell receptor beta chains below, sequenced in a study of blood T cell repertoires in COVID-19. Generated by immunoSEQ multiplex PCR, the TCRdb table keeps only in-frame clones and is missing some. The data contain about 220,000 clones, approximately 84% of them seen just once; the ten biggest clones take up about 2.4%. Sequencing was carried out using peripheral blood. Receptors originate from a woman aged 60 to 75 with acute or convalescent COVID-19.

The chain recombines TRBV27 with TRBJ2-2, with a weak D call TRBD1 (6 bases). V lost 4 bases and J lost 3, with 9 bases in between. Germline V gene lookup returns CDR1 MNHEY and CDR2 SMNVEV (reference sequence). This CDR3 has 14 amino acids. CDR3 coding DNA: TGTGCCAGCAGTTGGACAGATTACACCGGGGAGCTGTTTTTT. Translation gives CASSWTDYTGELFF.

The sample holds many counts of this clone. The chain combines TRBV6-5 with TRBJ1-6, with D perhaps TRBD1 (5 bases). The CDR3 length is 15 residues. The ends were cut back, 0 bases at V and 7 bases at J, with 10 bases in the middle. The germline CDR1 and CDR2 sequences are MNHEY and SVGAGI. In nucleotides, the CDR3 is TGTGCCAGCAGTTACTCGGCAGGGCCGAATTCACCCCTCCACTTT. This sequence encodes CASSYSAGPNSPLHF.

A few counts support this clone. The chain links TRBV10-3 to TRBJ1-5, with 7 bases lining up with TRBD1. Germline V gene lookup returns CDR1 ENHRY and CDR2 SYGVKD. Unmatched junction bases numbered 7, after V lost 9 bases and J lost 2 bases. The CDR3 is 14 residues long. In DNA form, the CDR3 reads TGTGCCATTAGCCGAGACAGGGGCAATCAGCCCCAGCATTTT. This translates into CAISRDRGNQPQHF.